The TCR beta chain under discussion was sequenced for a study of shared clonotypes between healthy human individuals. A split of CD4+ cells into CD45RA+ naive and CD45RA-negative memory subsets was performed. Sequencing used immunoSEQ multiplex PCR; TCRdb keeps in-frame clones, though not all of them. The sample carries some 2.1 million clones, 95% recorded once. The trim removed 7 bases at V and 2 bases at J, leaving 5 bases unmatched. CDR3 size: 13 residues. CDR1 and CDR2 (germline): SQVTM, ANQGSEA. This rearrangement joins TRBV29-1 to TRBJ2-5; 9 bases match TRBD2. What was sequenced was naive CD4+ T cells sorted from blood. Documented subset: CD45RA+ positively selected. The sequence was collected from a man between 18 and 35 years old in good health. CDR3 sequence (DNA): TGCAGCGCTAAGACTAGCGGACAAGAGACCCAGTACTTC. Residues: CSAKTSGQETQYF.